One and the same sample provided the 32 T cell receptor beta chains below, sequenced in a study of regulatory T cells in long-lasting Graves disease. Indicated time point: newly diagnosed GD, antithyroid drugs for less than 3 months. Preparation of the TCR library used RNA extracted from PBMCs. CDR3 regions were amplified by Arm-PCR using iRepertoire HTBI primers to build TCR beta libraries. TCRdb re-called the multiplex PCR reads with MiXCR, one entry per CDR3 protein. The table lists 350,000 to 550,000 distinct CDR3 sequences, about 16% of them singletons, with over 15% in the top ten. Separately, the same data were catalogued under a study of T cells in Graves' hyperthyroidism and ophthalmopathy.

The sample here was peripheral blood mononuclear cells (PBMCs), taken at new diagnosis, from a patient treated with antithyroid drugs. The receptors were gathered from a woman aged 25 to 39 with Graves disease.

Notes on this clonotype: A much larger clone differs by one base, so this may be a read error. The chain carries TRBV5-1 and TRBJ2-1; tentatively, D is TRBD1 (6 bases). V lost 0 bases and J lost 10, with 14 bases in between. From germline, CDR1 is SGHRS and CDR2 YFSETQ. The CDR3 is made up of 14 amino acids. CDR3 protein: CASSLGQAPYEQFF. In nucleotides, the CDR3 is TGCGCCAGCAGCTTGGGACAGGCGCCCTACGAGCAGTTCTTC.

The CDR3 sequence: CSARPGQNSNQPQHF. The CDR3, as DNA: TGCAGTGCTAGACCGGGACAAAATAGCAATCAGCCCCAGCATTTT. The chain joins TRBV20-1 to TRBJ1-5; a possible D gene is TRBD1 (6 bases). Looked up from germline, CDR1 is DFQATT and CDR2 is SNEGSKA (reference sequence). The V end lost 2 bases, the J end lost 0 bases, and 11 bases lay between the germline ends. The CDR3 is made up of 15 amino acids.

CDR3: CASSQKRDTEAFF. Written as DNA, the CDR3 is TGTGCCAGTAGTCAGAAGAGGGACACTGAAGCTTTCTTT. This chain joins TRBV19 and TRBJ1-1; D uncertain. CDR3 size: 13 residues. V was pared by 5 bases and J by 3 bases, with 10 bases between. CDR1 and CDR2 (germline): LNHDA, SQIVND (reference sequence).

This clonotype has a handful of counts. This chain joins TRBV20-1 and TRBJ1-1; D may be TRBD1 (5 bases). The CDR3 loop spans 11 amino acids. CDR1 is DFQATT, CDR2 SNEGSKA, per germline (reference sequence). The ends were cut back, 6 bases at V and 7 bases at J, with 12 bases in the middle. Here the CDR3 DNA reads TGCAGTGCAAGTAAGGGGCGTGAAGCTTTCTTT. Translating gives CSASKGREAFF.

This clonotype was seen ten or more times. The chain couples TRBV5-1 to TRBJ2-7; a possible D gene is TRBD1 (6 bases). Germline CDR1 SGHRS, CDR2 YFSETQ. CDR3 length equals 14 residues. Trimming cost V 2 bases and J 0 bases, with 9 bases left between them. DNA of the CDR3: TGCGCCAGCAGCTTCTGGGACACCTCCTACGAGCAGTACTTC. Translated: CASSFWDTSYEQYF.

This sequence joins TRBV18 and TRBJ1-4; D gene ambiguous. In germline, CDR1 is KGHSH, CDR2 LQKENI. Trimming took off 4 bases at V and 11 bases at J, with 14 bases between the two ends. This CDR3 has 13 amino acids. CDR3 residues: CASSQGGLGKLFF. The CDR3 nucleotides read TGTGCCAGCTCACAGGGAGGCCTTGGCAAACTGTTTTTT.

At least ten counts were recorded for this clonotype. This chain links TRBV7-8 with TRBJ2-3, with D hard to call. The CDR3 runs 15 residues. Germline assignment: CDR1 SGHVS and CDR2 FQNEAQ. Deletions cut 3 bases from V and 1 base from J, with 11 bases between. This chain's CDR3 is CASSFLPEGTDTQYF. The CDR3 region has the DNA TGTGCCAGCAGCTTCCTCCCCGAGGGCACAGATACGCAGTATTTT.

This clonotype was recorded at least ten times. The rearrangement links TRBV11-2 to TRBJ2-3, with D possibly being TRBD2 (5 bases). V was trimmed by 5 bases and J by 7 bases, leaving 10 bases between them. The CDR3 spans 12 residues. From germline, CDR1 is SGHAT and CDR2 FQNNGV. In DNA form, the CDR3 reads TGTGCCAGCAGCCCCTTAGCGTATACGCAGTATTTT. Its translation: CASSPLAYTQYF.

This clonotype was picked up many times. V usage is TRBV6-2 or TRBV6-3 and J usage is TRBJ2-7; 11 positions match TRBD2. Germline V gene lookup returns CDR1 MNHEY and CDR2 SVGEGT. The junction had 6 bases not matched to a gene; V was cut back by 2 bases and J by 3 bases. The CDR3 has 16 amino acids. The chain's CDR3 is CASSYGSGRVSYEQYF. DNA of the CDR3: TGTGCCAGCAGTTACGGTAGCGGGAGGGTGAGCTACGAGCAGTACTTC.

A word on this clonotype: With a far larger clone one base away, a read error is the likely cause. The V and J genes are TRBV6-2 or TRBV6-3 and TRBJ2-4; D is ambiguous. The assigned J gene may be wrong: the sequence end matches TRBJ2-1 better. Germline-derived CDR1 and CDR2 are MNHEY and SVGEGT. The CDR3 contains 11 residues. CDR3 protein: CASSYSAEQFF. In DNA, the CDR3 is TGTGCCAGCAGTTACTCGGCAGAGCAGTTCTTC.

This chain connects TRBV4-1 to TRBJ2-7, with D possibly being TRBD2 (6 bases). This CDR3 is built from 15 residues. CDR1 and CDR2 (germline): MGHRA, YSYEKL. The V gene lost 3 bases and the J gene lost 4 bases, with 16 bases spanning the gap. The CDR3 DNA is TGCGCCAGCAGCCAGCCGACAACGGGAGAGTACGAGCAGTACTTC. Translation: CASSQPTTGEYEQYF.

In this sample, this clonotype turned up many times. The chain couples TRBV6-5 to TRBJ2-7; the D gene is possibly TRBD2 (5 bases). This CDR3 contains 17 residues. Trimming cost V 0 bases and J 0 bases, with 15 bases left between them. Germline V gene sequence: CDR1 MNHEY, CDR2 SVGAGI. The CDR3 region has the DNA TGTGCCAGCAGTTACTCGCGGGCCCAGATAAGCTCCTACGAGCAGTACTTC. This translates into CASSYSRAQISSYEQYF.

This clonotype appeared many times. CDR3 residues: CSAGLARGRKRGELFF. The CDR3 DNA is TGCAGTGCTGGACTAGCGCGGGGACGGAAGAGGGGGGAGCTGTTTTTT. This chain joins TRBV20-1 and TRBJ2-2; 9 bases are a match to TRBD2. This CDR3 comprises 16 residues. Germline CDR1 and CDR2: DFQATT and SNEGSKA (reference sequence). V was pared by 5 bases and J by 8 bases, with 15 bases of the junction left unmatched.

Note on this clonotype: A read error is the likely source, as a far larger clone sits one nucleotide away. This chain joins TRBV5-1 and TRBJ2-7, with 7 bases that match TRBD2. The CDR3 sequence is 16 residues long. The trim removed 0 bases at V and 7 bases at J, leaving 13 bases unmatched. Germline CDR1 SGHRS, CDR2 YFSETQ. The CDR3 region is CASSLGSGIVHNEQYF. The DNA of the CDR3 is TGCGCCAGCAGCTTGGGGAGCGGGATCGTCCACAATGAGCAGTACTTC.

This clonotype occurred many times. The CDR3 DNA sequence: TGTGCCATCAGTGAGGCGAAGTCAGGGACTGGAAACACCATATATTTT. Encoded protein: CAISEAKSGTGNTIYF. The chain employs TRBV10-3 and TRBJ1-3; the D gene is possibly TRBD1 (5 bases). The CDR3 is made up of 16 amino acids. Per germline, CDR1 ENHRY and CDR2 SYGVKD. With 2 bases removed from V and 2 bases from J, the gap between germline ends came to 13 bases.

This clonotype was seen at least ten times. The V and J genes are TRBV5-1 and TRBJ1-5; D is possibly TRBD1 (6 bases). This CDR3 comprises 15 residues. Trimming removed 0 bases at V and 2 bases at J, with 9 bases between. From germline, CDR1 is SGHRS and CDR2 YFSETQ. The chain's CDR3 is CASSLAGQRNQPQHF. DNA of the CDR3: TGCGCCAGCAGCTTGGCGGGACAACGCAATCAGCCCCAGCATTTT.

This clonotype was found many times. This sequence joins TRBV6-5 and TRBJ2-1, with D uncertain. The V end lost 0 bases, the J end lost 10 bases, and 10 bases lay between the germline ends. The germline gives CDR1 MNHEY, CDR2 SVGAGI. The CDR3 loop spans 13 amino acids. This chain's CDR3 is CASSYSWPREQFF. The CDR3 nucleotides read TGTGCCAGCAGTTACTCTTGGCCTCGGGAGCAGTTCTTC.

This clonotype was counted at least ten times. V is TRBV11-2 and J is TRBJ2-1; 8 bases line up with TRBD2. CDR1 is SGHAT, CDR2 FQNNGV, per germline. CDR3 length: 15 residues. Trimming at V came to 0 bases and at J to 6 bases, leaving 4 bases not matched to a gene. The CDR3 nucleotides are TGTGCCAGCAGCTTAGAGAGGACTAGCCTCAATGAGCAGTTCTTC. It is translated as CASSLERTSLNEQFF.

In this sample, this clonotype turned up many times. This chain uses TRBV7-9 with TRBJ2-2; D is undetermined. The CDR3 extends over 14 amino acids. In germline, CDR1 is SEHNR, CDR2 FQNEAQ (reference sequence). The germline V and J ends were trimmed by 6 bases and 3 bases, with 11 bases remaining between them. The CDR3 reads CASSTDRYTGELFF. Written as DNA, the CDR3 is TGTGCCAGCAGTACGGACCGATACACCGGGGAGCTGTTTTTT. The full variable domain, with the rest looked up from reference TRBV7-9 and TRBJ2-2, is DTGVSQNPRHKITKRGQNVTFRCDPISEHNRLYWYRQTLGQGPEFLTYFQNEAQLEKSRLLSDRFSAERPKGSFSTLEIQRTEQGDSAMYLCASSTDRYTGELFFGEGSRLTVL.

This clonotype was observed a few times. DNA of the CDR3: TGTGCCAGCAGCGCGGTTCCGGGACTAGCGGGAGCCGGGGAGCTGTTTTTT. Amino acids: CASSAVPGLAGAGELFF. The V gene is TRBV9, the J gene TRBJ2-2; 14 bases line up with TRBD2. Losses at the gene ends were 3 bases for V and 6 bases for J; bases not matched to a gene: 7. The CDR3 sequence is 17 residues long. From germline, CDR1 is SGDLS and CDR2 YYNGEE.

The CDR3 loop reads CASSVEAGQETQYF. The CDR3, as DNA: TGTGCCAGTAGTGTGGAGGCGGGCCAAGAGACCCAGTACTTC. The rearrangement joins TRBV19 to TRBJ2-5; D may be TRBD2 (5 bases). V lost 5 bases to trimming and J lost 1 base, with 11 bases between them. The CDR3 length is 14 residues. Germline V lookup: CDR1 LNHDA, CDR2 SQIVND (reference sequence).

This clonotype has at least ten counts. The chain links TRBV12-3 or TRBV12-4 to TRBJ2-1, with 7 bases that match TRBD1. Unmatched junction bases numbered 3, after V lost 2 bases and J lost 2 bases. The CDR3 totals 15 residues. The CDR3 reads CASSLSQGAYNEQFF. The CDR3 coding sequence is TGTGCCAGCAGTTTAAGCCAGGGGGCCTACAATGAGCAGTTCTTC.

This clonotype was recorded many times. The chain has TRBV6-1 and TRBJ1-1, with TRBD1 identical over 7 bases. The CDR3 has 14 amino acids. CDR1 and CDR2 (germline): MNHNS, SASEGT. Trimming cost V 8 bases and J 0 bases; bases outside gene matches: 6. The CDR3 nucleotides read TGTGCCAGCCGTCAACAGGGGTTGAACACTGAAGCTTTCTTT. It yields the protein CASRQQGLNTEAFF.

With respect to this clonotype: This clone may be a read error of a much larger clone one base away. The chain links TRBV12-3 or TRBV12-4 to TRBJ2-1; 7 bases map to TRBD1. V dropped 6 bases and J dropped 10; count of bases not matched to a gene: 12. CDR3 length: 14 amino acids. The CDR3 coding sequence is TGTGCCAGCAGGGGACAGCGACACTCCTACGAGCAGTTCTTC. It yields the protein CASRGQRHSYEQFF.

This rearrangement joins TRBV3-1 to TRBJ2-7; perhaps TRBD2 as D (5 bases). Germline V gene lookup returns CDR1 LGHDT and CDR2 YNNKEL (reference sequence). CDR3 size: 13 residues. Trimming left V 8 bases short and J 6 bases short, with 17 bases between. The CDR3 here is CASGMGRAAEQYF. The CDR3 DNA sequence: TGTGCCAGCGGTATGGGGAGAGCGGCCGAGCAGTACTTC.

The table lists this clonotype with many counts. The chain employs TRBV20-1 and TRBJ2-7; weak D call: TRBD2 (6 bases). Germline CDR1 reads DFQATT; CDR2 reads SNEGSKA (reference sequence). V was cut by 1 base and J by 2 bases, with 12 bases left in between. The CDR3 is 14 residues long. The CDR3 spells CSARVTGVAYEQYF. Here the CDR3 DNA reads TGCAGTGCTAGAGTAACGGGGGTGGCCTACGAGCAGTACTTC.

This clonotype was observed many times. An end of the junction does not agree with germline; a read error may underlie this. The chain carries TRBV7-9 and TRBJ2-7; 7 positions match TRBD2. Looked up from germline, CDR1 is SEHNR and CDR2 is FQNEAQ (reference sequence). The CDR3 totals 12 residues. The CDR3 region is CASSLHGGSLCF. The CDR3 region has the DNA TGTGCCAGCAGCTTACATGGCGGGAGTCTCTGCTTC.

As concerns this clonotype: This may come from a read error, since a much larger clone is one base off. The chain joins TRBV5-1 to TRBJ2-7; D is perhaps TRBD2 (5 bases). Germline values: CDR1 SGHRS, CDR2 YFSETQ. The CDR3 totals 15 residues. V was cut by 0 bases and J by 3 bases, with 13 bases left in between. This chain's CDR3 is CASSLGGLSRYEQYF. For the CDR3, the DNA is TGCGCCAGCAGCTTGGGAGGACTGAGCCGCTACGAGCAGTACTTC.

This clonotype has only a few counts. The rearrangement joins TRBV12-3 or TRBV12-4 to TRBJ2-1; TRBD1 aligns across 10 bases. Trimming removed 2 bases from V and 1 base from J; junction bases left unmatched: 5. The CDR3 runs 17 residues. CDR3 DNA sequence: TGTGCCAGCAGTTTAAGTGGGGACAGGGGATCCTACAATGAGCAGTTCTTC. As protein: CASSLSGDRGSYNEQFF.

This clonotype was counted many times. The rearrangement links TRBV5-6 to TRBJ2-7, with 9 bases matching TRBD2. Germline V gene data show CDR1 as SGHDT and CDR2 as YYEEEE. V lost 1 base and J lost 3; bases outside the gene matches: 2. The CDR3 contains 14 residues. DNA of the CDR3: TGTGCCAGCAGCTTGCCTAGCGGGAACTACGAGCAGTACTTC. Residues: CASSLPSGNYEQYF.

This clonotype was seen once. The junction departs from the called germline gene at one end, perhaps through a read error. The V and J genes are TRBV9 and TRBJ2-7, with TRBD1 matching over 9 bases. The CDR3 length is 16 residues. From germline, CDR1 is SGDLS and CDR2 YYNGEE. The CDR3 nucleotides read TGTGCCGGCAGCGCCCGGGGACAGGGACTCTACAATGAGCAGTACTTC. This sequence encodes CAGSARGQGLYNEQYF.

The CDR3 sequence is CSASPGLAGSDTQYF. The CDR3 nucleotides read TGCAGTGCTAGCCCGGGACTAGCGGGATCAGATACGCAGTATTTT. The V and J genes are TRBV20-1 and TRBJ2-3; TRBD2 matches 13 bases. V lost 3 bases and J lost 4; bases outside the gene matches: 4. CDR1 and CDR2 (germline): DFQATT, SNEGSKA (reference sequence). The CDR3 has 15 residues.